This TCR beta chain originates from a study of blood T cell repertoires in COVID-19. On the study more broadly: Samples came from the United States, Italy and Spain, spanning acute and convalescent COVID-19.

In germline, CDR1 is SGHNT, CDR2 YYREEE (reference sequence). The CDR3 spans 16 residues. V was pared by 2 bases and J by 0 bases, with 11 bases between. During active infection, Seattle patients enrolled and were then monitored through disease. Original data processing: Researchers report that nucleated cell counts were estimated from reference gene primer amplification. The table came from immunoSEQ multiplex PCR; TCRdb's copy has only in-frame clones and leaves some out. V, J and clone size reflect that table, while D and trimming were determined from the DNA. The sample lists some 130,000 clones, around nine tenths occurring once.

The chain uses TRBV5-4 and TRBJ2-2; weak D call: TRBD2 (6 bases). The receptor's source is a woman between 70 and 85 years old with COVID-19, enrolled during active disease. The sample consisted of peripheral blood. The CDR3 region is CASSLVGGSNTGELFF. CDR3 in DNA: TGTGCCAGCAGCTTAGTGGGGGGTTCGAACACCGGGGAGCTGTTTTTT. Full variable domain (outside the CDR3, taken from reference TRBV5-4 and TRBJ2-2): ETGVTQSPTHLIKTRGQQVTLRCSSQSGHNTVSWYQQALGQGPQFIFQYYREEENGRGNFPPRFSGLQFPNYSSELNVNALELDDSALYLCASSLVGGSNTGELFFGEGSRLTVL.